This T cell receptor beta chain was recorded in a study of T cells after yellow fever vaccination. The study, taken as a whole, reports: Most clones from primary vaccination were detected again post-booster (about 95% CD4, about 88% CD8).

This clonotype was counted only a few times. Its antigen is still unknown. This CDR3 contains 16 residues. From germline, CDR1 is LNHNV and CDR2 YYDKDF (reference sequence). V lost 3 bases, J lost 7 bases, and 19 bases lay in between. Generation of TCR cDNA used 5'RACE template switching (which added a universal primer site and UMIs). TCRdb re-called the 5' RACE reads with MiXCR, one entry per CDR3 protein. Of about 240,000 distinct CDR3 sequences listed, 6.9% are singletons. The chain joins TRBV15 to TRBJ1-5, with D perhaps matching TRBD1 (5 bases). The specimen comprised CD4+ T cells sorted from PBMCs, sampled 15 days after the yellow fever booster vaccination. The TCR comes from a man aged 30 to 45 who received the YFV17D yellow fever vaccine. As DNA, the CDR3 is TGTGCCACCAGCAGGGCATCCGGGACGGAGGCCCAGCCCCAGCATTTT. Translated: CATSRASGTEAQPQHF. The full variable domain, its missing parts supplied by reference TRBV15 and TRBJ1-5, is DAMVIQNPRYQVTQFGKPVTLSCSQTLNHNVMYWYQQKSSQAPKLLFHYYDKDFNNEADTPDNFQSRRPNTSFCFLDIRSPGLGDTAMYLCATSRASGTEAQPQHFGDGTRLSIL.